The T cell receptor beta chain under discussion was sequenced for a study of blood T cell repertoires in COVID-19 (dated by TCRdb to the early 2020s). For the study in its entirety: Samples covering the acute and convalescent phases of COVID-19 were provided by collaborators in the United States, Italy and Spain. The material from the prospective study consisted of cDNA or gDNA derived from T cells, B-cell-depleted T cells, or PBMCs. Subjects who had been exposed to COVID-19, were actively infected with it, or had recovered from it provided the deeply sampled blood TCRbeta repertoires that made up the dataset. The repertoires were made available in a free public database intended to serve as a resource for research on the immune response to SARS-CoV-2. Samples were obtained from the ongoing ImmuneRACE study (first 160 participants) and from over 1,000 subjects provided by 6 global collaborators. The sample metadata nearly always contained a de-identified subject ID, COVID-19 status, age in years and sex. Where available, HLA class I and class II types were taken from metadata supplied by the sample provider and were not determined by assay-based typing.

TCRbeta CDR3 regions were amplified from genomic DNA by means of the immunoSEQ Assay, a bias-controlled multiplex PCR. As for how the authors treated the data: The number of nucleated cells in each sample was estimated by amplification of reference gene primers within the assay. To quantify the absolute abundance of each unique TCRbeta CDR3 rearrangement, sequence reads were collapsed and filtered. For each sample, productive Simpson clonality was calculated as the square root of Simpson's diversity index over productive rearrangements. Held by TCRdb, this immuneACCESS table contains in-frame sequences only and omits some clones. Under half of the omission traces to an unresolved V gene where checked; the cause of the rest is unknown. Clonal size and the V and J genes are those of that table, whereas D and trimming came from the DNA. This sample lists 250,000 to 350,000 clones; about 93% were detected once. In total, the top ten clones hold roughly 7% of the sample.

The CDR3 has 14 amino acids, counting the end cysteine and phenylalanine. Only the CDR3 DNA is retained, 42 bases long and in frame from the first base. Clipping removes 2 bases from V and 6 bases from J, with 7 as the unmatched junction base count. Taken from the germline V gene, the CDR1 and CDR2 loops are SGDLS and YYNGEE. For this clone: Its antigen is not yet known. Within one base of it there is no much larger clone, and no base qualities were kept.

One collaborating source in Seattle enrolled patients while the patients were actively infected and followed the patients over time throughout the course of disease. Whole blood was collected in K2EDTA tubes by collaborating institutions according to the institutions' own protocols. For TCRbeta analysis, collaborators shipped samples in one of three forms: frozen whole blood, isolated PBMCs, or DNA extracted from either of those sample types. General findings and caveats noted by the study authors: How much clinical and demographic metadata was included differed by source and by participant, and the metadata was provided uncurated.

The source material was peripheral blood. This chain joins TRBV9 to TRBJ1-1; 7 central nucleotides agree with TRBD1. This sequence was found in a woman aged 25 to 39 with COVID-19, enrolled during active disease. The sequenced DNA is TGTGCCAGCAGCGTTTGGGCAGGGGGACCTGAAGCTTTCTTT. This codes for CASSVWAGGPEAFF. With the rest looked up from the reference TRBV9 and TRBJ1-1 genes rather than sequenced, the full variable domain is DSGVTQTPKHLITATGQRVTLRCSPRSGDLSVYWYQQSLDQGLQFLIQYYNGEERAKGNILERFSAQQFPDLHSELNLSSLELGDSALYFCASSVWAGGPEAFFGQGTRLTVV.